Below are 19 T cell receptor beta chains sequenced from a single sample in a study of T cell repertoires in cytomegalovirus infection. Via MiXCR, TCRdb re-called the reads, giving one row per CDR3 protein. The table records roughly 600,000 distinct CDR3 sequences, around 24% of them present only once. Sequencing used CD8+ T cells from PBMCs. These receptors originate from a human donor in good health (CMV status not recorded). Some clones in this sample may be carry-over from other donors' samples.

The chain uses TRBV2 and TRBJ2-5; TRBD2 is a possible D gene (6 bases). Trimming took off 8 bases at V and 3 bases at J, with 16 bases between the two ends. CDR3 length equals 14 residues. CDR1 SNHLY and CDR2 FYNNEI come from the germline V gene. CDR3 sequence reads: CASPGGGFEETQYF. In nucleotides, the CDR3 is TGTGCCAGCCCCGGGGGAGGTTTTGAAGAGACCCAGTACTTC.

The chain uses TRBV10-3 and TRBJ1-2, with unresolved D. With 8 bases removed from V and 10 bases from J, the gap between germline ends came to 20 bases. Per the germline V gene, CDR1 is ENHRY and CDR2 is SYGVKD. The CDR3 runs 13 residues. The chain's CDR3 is CAILSSREGVYTF. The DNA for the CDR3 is TGTGCCATCTTGTCTTCCCGGGAGGGTGTCTACACCTTC.

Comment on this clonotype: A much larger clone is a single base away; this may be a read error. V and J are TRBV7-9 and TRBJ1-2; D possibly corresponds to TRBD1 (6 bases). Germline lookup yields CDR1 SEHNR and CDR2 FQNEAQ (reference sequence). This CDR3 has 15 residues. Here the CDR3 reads CVSITTGLANYGYTF. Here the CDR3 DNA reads TGTGTCAGCATCACCACAGGGCTCGCTAACTATGGCTACACCTTC.

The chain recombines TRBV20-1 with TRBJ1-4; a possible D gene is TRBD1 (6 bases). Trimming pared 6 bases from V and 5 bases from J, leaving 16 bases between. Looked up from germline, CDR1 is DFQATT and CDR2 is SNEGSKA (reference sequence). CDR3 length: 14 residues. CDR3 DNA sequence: TGCAGTGCGCCAACAGGGAGGGTGAATGAAAAACTGTTTTTT. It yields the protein CSAPTGRVNEKLFF.

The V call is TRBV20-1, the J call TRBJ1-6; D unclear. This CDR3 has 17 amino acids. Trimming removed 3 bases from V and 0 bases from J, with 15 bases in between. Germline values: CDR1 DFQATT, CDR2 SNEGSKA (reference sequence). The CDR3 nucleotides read TGCAGTGCTAGTCCTCGGACTGGCTCCTCCTATAATTCACCCCTCCACTTT. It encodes CSASPRTGSSYNSPLHF.

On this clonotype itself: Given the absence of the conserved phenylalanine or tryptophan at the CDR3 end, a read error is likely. The CDR3, as DNA: TGTGCCAGCAGCTTAGAAGGCTTTGAGACCCAGTACCTC. As protein: CASSLEGFETQYL. V and J are TRBV7-9 and TRBJ2-5; D unclear. Germline-derived CDR1 and CDR2 are SEHNR and FQNEAQ (reference sequence). The V end was cut by 1 base, the J end by 5 bases, with 8 bases between. The length of the CDR3 is 13 residues.

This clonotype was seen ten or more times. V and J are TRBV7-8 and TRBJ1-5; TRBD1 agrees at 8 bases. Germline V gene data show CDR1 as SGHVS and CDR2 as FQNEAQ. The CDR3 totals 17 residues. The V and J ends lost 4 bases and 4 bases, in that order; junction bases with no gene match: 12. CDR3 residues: CASSSLLGQVINQPQHF. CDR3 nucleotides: TGTGCCAGCAGCTCCCTTTTGGGACAGGTGATAAATCAGCCCCAGCATTTT. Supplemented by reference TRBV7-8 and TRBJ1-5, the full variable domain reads GAGVSQSPRYKVAKRGQDVALRCDPISGHVSLFWYQQALGQGPEFLTYFQNEAQLDKSGLPSDRFFAERPEGSVSTLKIQRTQQEDSAVYLCASSSLLGQVINQPQHFGDGTRLSIL.

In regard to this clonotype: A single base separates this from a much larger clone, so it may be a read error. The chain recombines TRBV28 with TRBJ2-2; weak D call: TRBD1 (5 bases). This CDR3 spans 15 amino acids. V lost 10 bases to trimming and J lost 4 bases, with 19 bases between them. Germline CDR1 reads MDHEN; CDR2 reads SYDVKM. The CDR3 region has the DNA TGTGCCACCCACACCTTAATAGGGGCCACCGGGGAGCTGTTTTTT. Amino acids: CATHTLIGATGELFF.

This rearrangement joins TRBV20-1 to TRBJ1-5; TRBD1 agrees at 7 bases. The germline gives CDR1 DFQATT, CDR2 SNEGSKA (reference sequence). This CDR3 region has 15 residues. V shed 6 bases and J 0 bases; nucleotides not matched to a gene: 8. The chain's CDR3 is CSAPGTAYSNQPQHF. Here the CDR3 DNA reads TGCAGTGCCCCAGGGACAGCTTATAGCAATCAGCCCCAGCATTTT.

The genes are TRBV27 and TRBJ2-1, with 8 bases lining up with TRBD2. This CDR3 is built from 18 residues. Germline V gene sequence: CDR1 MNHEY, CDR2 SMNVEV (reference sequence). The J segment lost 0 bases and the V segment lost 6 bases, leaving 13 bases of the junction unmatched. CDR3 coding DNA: TGTGCCAGCAGCCCGGGACTAGTGGGGGTCCTCTCCTACAATGAGCAGTTCTTC. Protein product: CASSPGLVGVLSYNEQFF.

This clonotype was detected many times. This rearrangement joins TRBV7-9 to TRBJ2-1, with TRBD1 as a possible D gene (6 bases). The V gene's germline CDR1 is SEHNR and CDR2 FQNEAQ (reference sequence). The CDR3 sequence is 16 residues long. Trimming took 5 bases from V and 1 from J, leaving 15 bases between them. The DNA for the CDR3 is TGTGCCAGCAGCCCTGCTTTCGGGACATCCTACAATGAGCAGTTCTTC. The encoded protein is CASSPAFGTSYNEQFF.

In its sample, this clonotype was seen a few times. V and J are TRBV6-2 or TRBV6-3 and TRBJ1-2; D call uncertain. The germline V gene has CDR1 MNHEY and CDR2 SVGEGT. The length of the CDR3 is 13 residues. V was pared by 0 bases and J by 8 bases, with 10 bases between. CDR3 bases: TGTGCCAGCAGTTACTCGACACTCTACGGCTACACCTTC. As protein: CASSYSTLYGYTF.

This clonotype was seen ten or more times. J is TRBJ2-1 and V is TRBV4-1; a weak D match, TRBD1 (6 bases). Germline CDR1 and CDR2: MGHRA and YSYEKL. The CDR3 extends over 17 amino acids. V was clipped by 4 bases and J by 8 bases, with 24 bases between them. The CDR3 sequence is CASSRRPPGPGVDEQFF. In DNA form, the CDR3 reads TGCGCCAGCAGCCGTCGCCCCCCGGGGCCAGGGGTGGATGAGCAGTTCTTC.

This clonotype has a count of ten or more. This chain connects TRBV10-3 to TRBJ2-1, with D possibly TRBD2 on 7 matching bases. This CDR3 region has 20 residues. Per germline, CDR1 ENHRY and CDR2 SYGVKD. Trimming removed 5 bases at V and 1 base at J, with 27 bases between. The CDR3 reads CAISFSPKSTGRESYNEQFF. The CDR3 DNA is TGTGCCATCAGTTTCTCCCCCAAAAGCACAGGGAGGGAGTCCTACAATGAGCAGTTCTTC.

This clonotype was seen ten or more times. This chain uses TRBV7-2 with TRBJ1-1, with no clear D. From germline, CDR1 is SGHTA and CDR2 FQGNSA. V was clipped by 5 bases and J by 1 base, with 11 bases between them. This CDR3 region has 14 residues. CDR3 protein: CASSPWMGNTEAFF. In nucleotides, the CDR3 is TGTGCCAGCAGCCCGTGGATGGGGAACACTGAAGCTTTCTTT.

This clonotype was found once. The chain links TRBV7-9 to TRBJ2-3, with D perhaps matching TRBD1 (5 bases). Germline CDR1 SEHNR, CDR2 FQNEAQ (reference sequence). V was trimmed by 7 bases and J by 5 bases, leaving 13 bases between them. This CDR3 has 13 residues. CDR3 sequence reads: CASTFPREDTQYF. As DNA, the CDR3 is TGTGCCAGCACCTTCCCCAGGGAAGATACGCAGTATTTT.

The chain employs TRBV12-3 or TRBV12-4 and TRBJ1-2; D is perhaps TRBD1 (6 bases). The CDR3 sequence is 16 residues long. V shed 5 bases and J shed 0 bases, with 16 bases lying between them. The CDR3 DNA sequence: TGTGCCAGCAGTCCCCTAGGAGGGGACACTAACTATGGCTACACCTTC. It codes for CASSPLGGDTNYGYTF.

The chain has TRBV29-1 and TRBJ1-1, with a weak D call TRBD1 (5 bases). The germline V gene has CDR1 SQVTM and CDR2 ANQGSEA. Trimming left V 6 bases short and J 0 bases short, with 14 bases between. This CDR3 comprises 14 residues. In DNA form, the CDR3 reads TGCAGCGTCCAGGGCAGGGCTTTGAACACTGAAGCTTTCTTT. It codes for CSVQGRALNTEAFF.

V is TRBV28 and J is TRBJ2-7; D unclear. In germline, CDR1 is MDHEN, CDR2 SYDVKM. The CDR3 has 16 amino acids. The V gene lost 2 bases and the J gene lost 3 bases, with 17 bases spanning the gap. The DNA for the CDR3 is TGTGCCAGCAGTTTAGAGCGAGGAATTCTGAACTACGAGCAGTACGTC. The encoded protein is CASSLERGILNYEQYV.